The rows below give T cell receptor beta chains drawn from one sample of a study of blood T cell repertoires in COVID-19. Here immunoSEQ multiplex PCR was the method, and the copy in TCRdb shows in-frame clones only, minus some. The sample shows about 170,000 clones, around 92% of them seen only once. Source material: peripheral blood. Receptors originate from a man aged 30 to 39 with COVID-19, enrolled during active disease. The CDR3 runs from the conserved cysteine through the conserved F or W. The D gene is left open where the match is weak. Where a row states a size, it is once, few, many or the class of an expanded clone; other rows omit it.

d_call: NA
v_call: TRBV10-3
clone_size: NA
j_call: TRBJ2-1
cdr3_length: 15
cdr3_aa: CAISLFWSVDSEQFF
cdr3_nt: TGTGCCATCAGTCTTTTCTGGAGTGTTGATAGTGAGCAGTTCTTC

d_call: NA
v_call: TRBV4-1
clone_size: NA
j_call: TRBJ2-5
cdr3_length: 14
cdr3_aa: CASSQDPSEETQYF
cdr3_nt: TGCGCCAGCAGCCAAGATCCCTCCGAGGAGACCCAGTACTTC

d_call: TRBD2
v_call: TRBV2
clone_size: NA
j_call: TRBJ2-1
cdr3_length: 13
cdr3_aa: CASSVGRVEEQFF
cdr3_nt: TGTGCCAGCAGTGTTGGGAGGGTGGAAGAGCAGTTCTTC

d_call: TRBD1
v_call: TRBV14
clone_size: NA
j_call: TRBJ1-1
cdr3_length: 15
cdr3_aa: CASSFRTGEGTEAFF
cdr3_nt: TGTGCCAGCAGCTTTCGGACAGGGGAAGGAACTGAAGCTTTCTTT

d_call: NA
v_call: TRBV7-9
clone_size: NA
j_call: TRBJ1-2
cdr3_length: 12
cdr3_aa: CASGTGDNGYTF
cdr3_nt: TGTGCCAGCGGCACAGGCGATAATGGCTACACCTTC

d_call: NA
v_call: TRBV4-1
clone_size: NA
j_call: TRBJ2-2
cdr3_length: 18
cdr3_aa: CASSQVYQRKTNTGELFF
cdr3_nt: TGCGCCAGCAGCCAAGTATACCAGCGGAAGACGAACACCGGGGAGCTGTTTTTT

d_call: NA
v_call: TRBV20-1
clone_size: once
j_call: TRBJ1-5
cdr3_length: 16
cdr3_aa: CSASTFGGNSNQPQHF
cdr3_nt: TGCAGTGCTAGTACATTTGGGGGGAATAGCAATCAGCCCCAGCATTTT

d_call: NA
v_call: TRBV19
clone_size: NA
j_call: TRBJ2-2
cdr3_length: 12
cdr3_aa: CASKLNTGELFF
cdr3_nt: TGTGCCAGTAAACTGAACACCGGGGAGCTGTTTTTT

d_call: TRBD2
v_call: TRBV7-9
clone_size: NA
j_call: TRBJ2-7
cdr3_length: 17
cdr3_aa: CASSTLTSGRFTYEQYF
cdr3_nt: TGTGCCAGCAGCACGCTTACTAGCGGGAGGTTCACCTACGAGCAGTACTTC

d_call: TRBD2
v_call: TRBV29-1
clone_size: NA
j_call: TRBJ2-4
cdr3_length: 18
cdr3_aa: CSVGSSGSEVGAKNIQYF
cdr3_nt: TGCAGCGTTGGGAGTAGCGGGAGTGAAGTAGGGGCCAAAAACATTCAGTACTTC

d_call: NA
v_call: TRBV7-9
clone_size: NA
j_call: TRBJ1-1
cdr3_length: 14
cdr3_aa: CASSFRQPNTEAFF
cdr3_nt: TGTGCCAGCAGCTTTCGACAGCCAAACACTGAAGCTTTCTTT

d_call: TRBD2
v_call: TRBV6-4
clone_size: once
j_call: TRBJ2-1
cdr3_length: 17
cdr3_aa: CASSDSWSSGRAAEQFF
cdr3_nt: TGTGCCAGCAGTGACTCGTGGTCTAGCGGGAGGGCCGCTGAGCAGTTCTTC

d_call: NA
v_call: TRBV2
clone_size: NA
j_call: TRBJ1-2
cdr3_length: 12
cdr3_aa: CASSERGYGYTF
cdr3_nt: TGTGCCAGCAGTGAAAGGGGATATGGCTACACCTTC

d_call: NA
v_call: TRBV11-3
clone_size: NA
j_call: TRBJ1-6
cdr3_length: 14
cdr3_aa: CASSFNSYNSPLHF
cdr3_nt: TGTGCCAGCAGCTTCAACTCCTATAATTCACCCCTCCACTTT

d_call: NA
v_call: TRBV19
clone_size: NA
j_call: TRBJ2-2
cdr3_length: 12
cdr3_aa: CASSVIAGELFF
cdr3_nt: TGTGCCAGTAGTGTTATTGCCGGGGAGCTGTTTTTT

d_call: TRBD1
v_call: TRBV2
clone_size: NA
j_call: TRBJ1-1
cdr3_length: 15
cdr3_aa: CASWEGGVINTEAFF
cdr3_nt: TGTGCCAGTTGGGAAGGGGGCGTAATTAACACTGAAGCTTTCTTT

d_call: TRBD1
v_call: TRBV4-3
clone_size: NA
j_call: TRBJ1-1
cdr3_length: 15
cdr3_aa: CASSQADRVGTEAFF
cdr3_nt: TGCGCCAGCAGCCAAGCGGACAGGGTTGGCACTGAAGCTTTCTTT

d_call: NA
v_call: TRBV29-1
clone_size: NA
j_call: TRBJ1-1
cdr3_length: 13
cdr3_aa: CSGTLAWNTEAFF
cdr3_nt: TGCAGCGGAACATTGGCATGGAACACTGAAGCTTTCTTT

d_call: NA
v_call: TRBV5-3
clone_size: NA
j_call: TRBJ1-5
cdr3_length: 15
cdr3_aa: CARSSRGMGNQPQHF
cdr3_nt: TGTGCCAGAAGCTCGCGGGGGATGGGCAATCAGCCCCAGCATTTT

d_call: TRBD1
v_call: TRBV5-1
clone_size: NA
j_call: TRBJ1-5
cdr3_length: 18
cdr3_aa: CASSLIHLDRVGDQPQHF
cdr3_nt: TGCGCCAGCAGCTTGATTCACCTTGACAGGGTAGGGGATCAGCCCCAGCATTTT

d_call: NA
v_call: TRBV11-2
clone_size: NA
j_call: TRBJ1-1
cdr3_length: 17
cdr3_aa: CASSFGLGQGKNTEAFF
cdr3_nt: TGTGCCAGCAGCTTTGGGTTGGGGCAGGGAAAGAACACTGAAGCTTTCTTT

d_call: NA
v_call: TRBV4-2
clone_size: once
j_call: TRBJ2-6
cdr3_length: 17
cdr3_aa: CASSQDQTRSGANVLTF
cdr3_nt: TGTGCCAGCAGCCAAGATCAAACTCGCTCTGGGGCCAACGTCCTGACTTTC

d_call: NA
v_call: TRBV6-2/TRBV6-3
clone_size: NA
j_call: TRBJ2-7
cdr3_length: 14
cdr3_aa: CASSSQTSSYEQYF
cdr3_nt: TGTGCCAGCAGCTCTCAGACTAGTTCCTACGAGCAGTACTTC

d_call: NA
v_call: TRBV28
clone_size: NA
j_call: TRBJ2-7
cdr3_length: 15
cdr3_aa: CASSFVGGMAYEQYF
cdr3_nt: TGTGCCAGCAGTTTTGTGGGGGGTATGGCCTACGAGCAGTACTTC

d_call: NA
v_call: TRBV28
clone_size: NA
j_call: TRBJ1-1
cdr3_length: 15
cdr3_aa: CASSLGGATNTEAFF
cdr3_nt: TGTGCCAGCAGTTTAGGGGGGGCGACGAACACTGAAGCTTTCTTT

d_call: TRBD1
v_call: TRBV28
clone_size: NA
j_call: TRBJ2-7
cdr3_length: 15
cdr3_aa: CASSSTGTGGNEQYF
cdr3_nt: TGTGCCAGCAGTTCAACCGGGACAGGGGGGAACGAGCAGTACTTC

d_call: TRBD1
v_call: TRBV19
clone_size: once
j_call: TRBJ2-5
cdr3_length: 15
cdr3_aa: CASSPRTGLEETQYF
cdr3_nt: TGTGCCAGTAGTCCCCGGACAGGGTTGGAGGAGACCCAGTACTTC

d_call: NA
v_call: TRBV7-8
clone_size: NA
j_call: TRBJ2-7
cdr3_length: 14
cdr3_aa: CASSLVVRGHEQYF
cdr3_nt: TGTGCCAGCAGCTTAGTTGTCAGGGGCCACGAGCAGTACTTC

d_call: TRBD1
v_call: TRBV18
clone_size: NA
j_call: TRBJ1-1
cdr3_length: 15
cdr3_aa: CASSPPGQGNTEAFF
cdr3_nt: TGTGCCAGCTCACCTCCGGGACAGGGGAACACTGAAGCTTTCTTT

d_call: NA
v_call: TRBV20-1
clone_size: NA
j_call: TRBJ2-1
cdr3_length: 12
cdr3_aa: CSASPGSNEQFF
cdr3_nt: TGCAGTGCTAGTCCTGGGAGCAATGAGCAGTTCTTC

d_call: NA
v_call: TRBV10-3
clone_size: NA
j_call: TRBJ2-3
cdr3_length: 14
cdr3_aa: CAIRYDWATDTQYF
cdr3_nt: TGTGCCATCAGATACGATTGGGCCACAGATACGCAGTATTTT

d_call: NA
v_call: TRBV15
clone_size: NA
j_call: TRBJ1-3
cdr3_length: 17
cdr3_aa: CATSRTWASNSGNTIYF
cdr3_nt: TGTGCCACCAGCAGAACCTGGGCTTCCAACTCTGGAAACACCATATATTTT

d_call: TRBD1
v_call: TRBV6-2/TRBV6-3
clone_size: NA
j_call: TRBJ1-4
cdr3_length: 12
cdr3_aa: CASSTQGKKLFF
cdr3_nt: TGTGCCAGCAGTACACAGGGGAAAAAACTGTTTTTT

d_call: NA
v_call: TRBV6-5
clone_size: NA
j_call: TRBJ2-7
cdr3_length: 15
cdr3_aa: CASSPGQLGIYEQYF
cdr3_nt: TGTGCCAGCAGTCCCGGACAGCTTGGGATTTACGAGCAGTACTTC

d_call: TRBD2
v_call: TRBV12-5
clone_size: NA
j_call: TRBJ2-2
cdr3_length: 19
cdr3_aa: CASGLIWTSGGQNTGELFF
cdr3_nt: TGTGCTAGTGGTTTGATCTGGACTAGCGGGGGGCAGAACACCGGGGAGCTGTTTTTT

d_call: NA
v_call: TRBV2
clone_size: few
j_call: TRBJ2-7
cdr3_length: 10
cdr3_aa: CASKQGTRYF
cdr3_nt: TGTGCCTCCAAGCAGGGGACGCGGTACTTC

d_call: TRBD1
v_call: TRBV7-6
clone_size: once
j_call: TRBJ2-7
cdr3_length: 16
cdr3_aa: CASSFGTGTGNYEQYF
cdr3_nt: TGTGCCAGCAGCTTCGGAACCGGGACAGGGAATTACGAGCAGTACTTC

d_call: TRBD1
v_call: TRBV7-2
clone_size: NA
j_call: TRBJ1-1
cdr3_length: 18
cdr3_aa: CASSLSSMGTAQNTEAFF
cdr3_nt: TGTGCCAGCAGCTTATCGAGTATGGGGACAGCCCAGAACACTGAAGCTTTCTTT

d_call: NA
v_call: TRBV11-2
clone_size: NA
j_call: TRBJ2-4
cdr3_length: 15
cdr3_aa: CASSFSYSAKNIQYF
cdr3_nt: TGTGCCAGCAGCTTTAGTTATTCGGCCAAAAACATTCAGTACTTC

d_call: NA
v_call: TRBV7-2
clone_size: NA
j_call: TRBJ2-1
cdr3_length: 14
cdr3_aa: CASSTQGSYNEQFF
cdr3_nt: TGTGCCAGCAGCACCCAGGGTTCCTACAATGAGCAGTTCTTC

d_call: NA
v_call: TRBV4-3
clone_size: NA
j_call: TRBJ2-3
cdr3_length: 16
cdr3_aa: CASSQDSGTRADTQYF
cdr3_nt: TGCGCCAGCAGCCAAGATAGCGGAACGAGGGCAGATACGCAGTATTTT

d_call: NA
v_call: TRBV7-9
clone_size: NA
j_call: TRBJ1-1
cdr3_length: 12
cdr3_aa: CASSFVNTEAFF
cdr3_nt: TGTGCCAGCAGCTTCGTGAACACTGAAGCTTTCTTT

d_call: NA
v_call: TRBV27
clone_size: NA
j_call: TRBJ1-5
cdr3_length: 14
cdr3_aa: CASAWEGSDQPQHF
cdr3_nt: TGTGCCAGCGCTTGGGAGGGGTCCGATCAGCCCCAGCATTTT

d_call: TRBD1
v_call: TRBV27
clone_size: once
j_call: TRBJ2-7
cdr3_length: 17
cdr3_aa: CASRRGTGNYISYEQYF
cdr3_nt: TGTGCCAGCCGGAGGGGGACAGGGAATTACATCTCCTACGAGCAGTACTTC

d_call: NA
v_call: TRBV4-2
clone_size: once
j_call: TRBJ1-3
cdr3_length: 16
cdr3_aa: CASSQDGPKYGNTIYF
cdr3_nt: TGTGCCAGCAGCCAAGATGGCCCCAAATACGGAAACACCATATATTTT

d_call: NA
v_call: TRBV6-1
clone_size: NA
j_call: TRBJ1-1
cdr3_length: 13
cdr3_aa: CASSERRDGEAFF
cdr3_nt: TGTGCCAGCAGTGAAAGGCGGGACGGAGAAGCTTTCTTT

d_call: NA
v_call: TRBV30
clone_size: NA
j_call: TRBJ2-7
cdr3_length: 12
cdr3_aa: CAWSVLSYEQYF
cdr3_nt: TGTGCCTGGAGTGTTCTTAGCTACGAGCAGTACTTC

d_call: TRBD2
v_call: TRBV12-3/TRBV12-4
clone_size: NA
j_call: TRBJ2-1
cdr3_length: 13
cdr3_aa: CASSGLAGRLPFF
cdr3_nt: TGTGCCAGCAGCGGACTAGCGGGAAGGTTGCCGTTCTTC

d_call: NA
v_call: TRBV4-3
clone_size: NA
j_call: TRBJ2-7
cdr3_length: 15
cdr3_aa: CASSQDARGAYEQYF
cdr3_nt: TGCGCCAGCAGCCAAGATGCGCGGGGAGCCTACGAGCAGTACTTC

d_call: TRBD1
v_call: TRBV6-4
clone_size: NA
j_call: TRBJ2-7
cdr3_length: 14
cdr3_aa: CASSRQGLAYEQYF
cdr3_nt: TGTGCCAGCAGTCGACAGGGTCTTGCCTACGAGCAGTACTTC

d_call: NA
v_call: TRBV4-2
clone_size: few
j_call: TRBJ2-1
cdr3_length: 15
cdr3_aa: CASSQENPGINEQFF
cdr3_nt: TGTGCCAGCAGCCAAGAAAACCCAGGGATCAATGAGCAGTTCTTC

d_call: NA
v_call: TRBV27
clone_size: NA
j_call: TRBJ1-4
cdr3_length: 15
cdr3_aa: CASSLFGGGNEKLFF
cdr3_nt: TGTGCCAGCAGCCTCTTTGGGGGGGGGAATGAAAAACTGTTTTTT

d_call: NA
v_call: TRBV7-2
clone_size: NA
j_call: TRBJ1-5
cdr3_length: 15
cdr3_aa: CASSLARGNNQPQHF
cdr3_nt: TGTGCCAGCAGTCTCGCCAGGGGTAACAATCAGCCCCAGCATTTT

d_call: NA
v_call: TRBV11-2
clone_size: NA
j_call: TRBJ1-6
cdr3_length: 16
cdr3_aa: CASSLRLDNYNSPLHF
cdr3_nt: TGTGCCAGCAGCTTAAGGCTGGACAACTATAATTCACCCCTCCACTTT

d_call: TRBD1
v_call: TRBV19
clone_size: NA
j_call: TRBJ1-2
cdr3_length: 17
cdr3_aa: CASSRARTGVTNYGYTF
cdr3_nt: TGTGCCAGTAGTCGCGCGCGGACAGGGGTCACGAACTATGGCTACACCTTC

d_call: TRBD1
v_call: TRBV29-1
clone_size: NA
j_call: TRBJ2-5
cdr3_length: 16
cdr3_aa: CSVDATDRGGTETQYF
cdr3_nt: TGCAGCGTTGACGCTACCGACAGGGGAGGCACGGAGACCCAGTACTTC

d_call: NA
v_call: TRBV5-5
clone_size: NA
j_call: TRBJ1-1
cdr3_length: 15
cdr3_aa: CASSLSNRGNTEAFF
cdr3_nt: TGTGCCAGCAGCTTGTCTAACCGGGGGAACACTGAAGCTTTCTTT

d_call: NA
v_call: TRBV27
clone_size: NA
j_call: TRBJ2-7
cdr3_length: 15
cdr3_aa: CASSLSAPAGYEQYF
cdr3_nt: TGTGCCAGCAGTTTATCTGCCCCGGCGGGGTACGAGCAGTACTTC

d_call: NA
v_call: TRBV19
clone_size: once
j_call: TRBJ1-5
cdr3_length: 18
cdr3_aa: CASSIGGPSDGINQPQHF
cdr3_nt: TGTGCCAGTAGTATAGGGGGCCCCAGCGACGGAATCAATCAGCCCCAGCATTTT

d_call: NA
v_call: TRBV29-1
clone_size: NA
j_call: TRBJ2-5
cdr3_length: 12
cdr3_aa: CSVDRGVSTQYF
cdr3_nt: TGCAGCGTTGACAGGGGGGTTTCGACCCAGTACTTC